This TCR beta chain came from a study of OX40 agonist ivuxolimab in advanced cancers. The overall study: An anti-OX40 (CD134) antibody with agonistic activity, ivuxolimab, was administered to patients. Mean age 60 years, range 23 to 79; about 81% male.

Study outcomes and limitations: Clonal expansion among partial responders at 0.1-3.0 mg/kg ranked near the lowest.

For this clone: What it recognizes is unknown.

The CDR3 has 14 residues. With 1 base clipped from V and 5 bases from J, the junction kept 3 bases outside the gene matches. Germline assignment: CDR1 SGHTS and CDR2 YDEGEE. Profiling relied on immunoSEQ multiplex PCR, and the TCRdb table lists in-frame clones only, not all of them. The profile shows 75,000 to 100,000 clones, 89% of them singletons. The receptor was derived from an adult with an advanced solid tumor such as melanoma, head and neck, liver or kidney cancer. V usage is TRBV5-8 and J usage is TRBJ1-2, with 9 nucleotides matching TRBD1. The sample in question was CD4+ or CD8+ T cells sorted from blood, obtained in a trial of the OX40 agonist ivuxolimab. The CDR3 sequence is CASSLLDRGYGYTF. The DNA of the CDR3 is TGTGCCAGCAGCTTGTTGGACAGGGGTTATGGCTACACCTTC.